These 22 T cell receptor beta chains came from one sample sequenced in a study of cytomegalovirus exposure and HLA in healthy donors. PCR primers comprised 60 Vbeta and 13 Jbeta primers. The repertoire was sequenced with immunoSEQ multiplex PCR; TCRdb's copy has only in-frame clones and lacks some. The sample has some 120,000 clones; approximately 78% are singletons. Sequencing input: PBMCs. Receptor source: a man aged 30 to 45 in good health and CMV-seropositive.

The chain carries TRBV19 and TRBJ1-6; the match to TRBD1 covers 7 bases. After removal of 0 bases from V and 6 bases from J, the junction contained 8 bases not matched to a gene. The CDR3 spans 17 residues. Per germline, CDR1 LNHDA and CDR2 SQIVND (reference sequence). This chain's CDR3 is CASSIEGGQWSNSPLHF. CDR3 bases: TGTGCCAGTAGTATAGAGGGGGGACAGTGGAGTAATTCACCCCTCCACTTT.

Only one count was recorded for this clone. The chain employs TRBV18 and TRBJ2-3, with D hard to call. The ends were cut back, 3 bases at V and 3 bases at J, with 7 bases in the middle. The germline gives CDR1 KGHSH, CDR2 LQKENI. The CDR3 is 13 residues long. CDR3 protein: CASSPRPTDTQYF. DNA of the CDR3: TGTGCCAGCTCACCCAGGCCTACAGATACGCAGTATTTT.

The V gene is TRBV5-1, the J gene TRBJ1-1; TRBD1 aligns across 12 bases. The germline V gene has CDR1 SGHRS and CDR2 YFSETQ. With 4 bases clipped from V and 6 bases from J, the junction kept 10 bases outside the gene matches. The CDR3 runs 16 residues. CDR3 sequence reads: CASSPGQGAMGAEAFF. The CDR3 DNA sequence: TGCGCCAGCAGCCCGGGACAGGGGGCCATGGGGGCTGAAGCTTTCTTT.

This CDR3 is CASSPGQPNYGYTF. In DNA, the CDR3 is TGTGCCAGCAGCCCGGGACAGCCCAACTATGGCTACACCTTC. The chain links TRBV6-1 to TRBJ1-2; 7 bases match TRBD1. The CDR3 length is 14 residues. Germline CDR1 reads MNHNS; CDR2 reads SASEGT. V trimming: 6 bases; J trimming: 2 bases; junction bases outside the gene matches: 6.

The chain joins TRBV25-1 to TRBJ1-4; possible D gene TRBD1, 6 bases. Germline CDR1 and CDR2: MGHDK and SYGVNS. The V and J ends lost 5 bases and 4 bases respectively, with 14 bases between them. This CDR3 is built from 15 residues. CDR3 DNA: TGTGCCAGCAGTCGATATGGCAGGGGTAATGAAAAACTGTTTTTT. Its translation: CASSRYGRGNEKLFF.

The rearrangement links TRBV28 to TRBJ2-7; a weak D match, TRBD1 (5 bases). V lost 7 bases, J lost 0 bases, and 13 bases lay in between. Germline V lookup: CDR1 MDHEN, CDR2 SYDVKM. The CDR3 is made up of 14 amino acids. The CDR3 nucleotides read TGTGCCAGCATCCCCCACAGGAGCTCCTACGAGCAGTACTTC. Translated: CASIPHRSSYEQYF.

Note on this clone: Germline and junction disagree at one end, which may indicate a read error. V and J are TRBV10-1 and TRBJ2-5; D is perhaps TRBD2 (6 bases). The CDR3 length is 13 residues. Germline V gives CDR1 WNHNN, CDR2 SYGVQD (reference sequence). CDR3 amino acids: CASSRGIQEAQYF. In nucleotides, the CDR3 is TGCGCCAGCAGCCGGGGGATCCAAGAGGCCCAGTACTTC.

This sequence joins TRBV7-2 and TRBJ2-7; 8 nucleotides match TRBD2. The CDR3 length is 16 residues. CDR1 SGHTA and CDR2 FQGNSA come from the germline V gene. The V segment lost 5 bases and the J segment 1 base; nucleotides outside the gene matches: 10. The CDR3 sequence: CASSPAATSGSYEQYF. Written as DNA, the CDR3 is TGTGCCAGCAGCCCCGCGGCCACTAGCGGATCCTACGAGCAGTACTTC.

The chain's CDR3 is CASSLAPMNTEAFF. The DNA of the CDR3 is TGTGCCAGCAGCTTGGCCCCCATGAACACTGAAGCTTTCTTT. The gene calls are TRBV5-4 and TRBJ1-1, with D hard to call. Germline values: CDR1 SGHNT, CDR2 YYREEE (reference sequence). The CDR3 is 14 amino acids. Trimming removed 0 bases at V and 0 bases at J, with 6 bases between.

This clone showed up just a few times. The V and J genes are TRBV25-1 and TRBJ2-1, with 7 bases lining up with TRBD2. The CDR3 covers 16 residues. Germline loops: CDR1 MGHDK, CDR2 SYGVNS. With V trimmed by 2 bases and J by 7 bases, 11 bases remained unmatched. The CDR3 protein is CASSEMGGSSSNEQFF. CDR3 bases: TGTGCCAGCAGTGAAATGGGCGGGAGCTCCTCGAATGAGCAGTTCTTC. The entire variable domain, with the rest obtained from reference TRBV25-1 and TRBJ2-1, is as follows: EADIYQTPRYLVIGTGKKITLECSQTMGHDKMYWYQQDPGMELHLIHYSYGVNSTEKGDLSSESTVSRIRTEHFPLTLESARPSHTSQYLCASSEMGGSSSNEQFFGPGTRLTVL.

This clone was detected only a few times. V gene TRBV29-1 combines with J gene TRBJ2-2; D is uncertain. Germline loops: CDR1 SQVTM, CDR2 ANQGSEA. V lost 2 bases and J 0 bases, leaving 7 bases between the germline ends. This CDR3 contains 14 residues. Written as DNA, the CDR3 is TGCAGCGTTGAAAAGAGGACGAACACCGGGGAGCTGTTTTTT. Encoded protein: CSVEKRTNTGELFF.

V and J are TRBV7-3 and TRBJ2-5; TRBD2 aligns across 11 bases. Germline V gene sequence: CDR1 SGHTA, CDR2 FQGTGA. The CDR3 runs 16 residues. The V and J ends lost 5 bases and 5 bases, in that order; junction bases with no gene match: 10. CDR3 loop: CASSPNSGGAWETQYF. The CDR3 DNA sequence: TGTGCCAGCAGCCCCAATAGCGGGGGGGCTTGGGAGACCCAGTACTTC.

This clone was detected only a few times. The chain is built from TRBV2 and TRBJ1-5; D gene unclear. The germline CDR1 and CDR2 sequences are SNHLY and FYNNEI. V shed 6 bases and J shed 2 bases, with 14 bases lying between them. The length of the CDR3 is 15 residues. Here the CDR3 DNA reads TGTGCCAGCAGGGCAGGTCTCGGGGGCAATCAGCCCCAGCATTTT. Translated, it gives CASRAGLGGNQPQHF.

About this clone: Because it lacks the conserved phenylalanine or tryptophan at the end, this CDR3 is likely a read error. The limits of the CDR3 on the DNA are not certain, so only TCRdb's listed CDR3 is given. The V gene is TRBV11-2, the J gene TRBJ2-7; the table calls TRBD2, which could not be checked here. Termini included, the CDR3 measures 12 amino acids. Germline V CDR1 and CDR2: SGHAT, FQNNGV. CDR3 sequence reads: CASSPGGGRDFG.

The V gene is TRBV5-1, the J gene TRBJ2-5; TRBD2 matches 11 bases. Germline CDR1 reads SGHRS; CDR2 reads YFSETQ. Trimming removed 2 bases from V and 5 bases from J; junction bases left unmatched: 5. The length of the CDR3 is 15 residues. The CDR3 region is CASSFSGGALETQYF. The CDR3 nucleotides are TGCGCCAGCAGCTTTAGCGGGGGGGCGTTGGAGACCCAGTACTTC.

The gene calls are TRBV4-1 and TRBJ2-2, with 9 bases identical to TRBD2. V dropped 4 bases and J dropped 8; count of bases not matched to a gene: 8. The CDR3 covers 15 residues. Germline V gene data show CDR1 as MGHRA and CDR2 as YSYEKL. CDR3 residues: CASSRWRGGGGELFF. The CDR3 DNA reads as TGCGCCAGCAGCCGATGGCGGGGGGGCGGTGGGGAGCTGTTTTTT.

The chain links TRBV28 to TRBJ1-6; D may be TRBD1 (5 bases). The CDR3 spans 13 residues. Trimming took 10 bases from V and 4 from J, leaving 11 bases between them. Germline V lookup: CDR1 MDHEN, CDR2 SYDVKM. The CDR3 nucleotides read TGTGCCACCCGGGGGGATTATAATTCACCCCTCCACTTT. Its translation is CATRGDYNSPLHF.

CDR3 region: CASSISRGGYEQYF. DNA of the CDR3: TGTGCCAGTAGTATTAGTAGGGGGGGCTACGAGCAGTACTTC. The V gene is TRBV19, the J gene TRBJ2-7; tentatively, D is TRBD2 (7 bases). The CDR3 is 14 amino acids. The germline V gene encodes CDR1 LNHDA and CDR2 SQIVND (reference sequence). Trimming left V 3 bases short and J 3 bases short, with 12 bases between.

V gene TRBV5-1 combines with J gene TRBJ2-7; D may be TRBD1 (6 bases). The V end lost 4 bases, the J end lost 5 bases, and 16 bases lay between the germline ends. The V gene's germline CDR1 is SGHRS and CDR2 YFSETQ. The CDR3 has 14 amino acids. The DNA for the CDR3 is TGCGCCAGCAGCCGTAACAGGGAAGTCCACGAGCAGTACTTC. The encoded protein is CASSRNREVHEQYF.

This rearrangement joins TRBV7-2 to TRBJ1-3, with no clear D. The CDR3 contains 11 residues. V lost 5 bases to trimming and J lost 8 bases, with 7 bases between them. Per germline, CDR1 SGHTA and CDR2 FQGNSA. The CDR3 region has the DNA TGTGCCAGCAGCCGTACGGACACCATATATTTT. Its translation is CASSRTDTIYF.

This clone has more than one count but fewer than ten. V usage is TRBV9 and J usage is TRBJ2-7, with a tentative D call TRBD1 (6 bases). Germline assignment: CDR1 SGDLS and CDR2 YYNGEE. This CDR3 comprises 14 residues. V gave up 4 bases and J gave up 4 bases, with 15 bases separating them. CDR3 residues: CASSPRQALYEQYF. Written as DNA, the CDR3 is TGTGCCAGCAGCCCCCGACAGGCGTTATACGAGCAGTACTTC.

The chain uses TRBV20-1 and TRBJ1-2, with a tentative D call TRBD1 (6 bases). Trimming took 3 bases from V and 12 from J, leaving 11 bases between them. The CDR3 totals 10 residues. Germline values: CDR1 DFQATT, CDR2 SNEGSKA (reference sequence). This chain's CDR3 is CSASTGQNTF. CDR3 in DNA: TGCAGTGCTAGTACAGGGCAAAACACCTTC.